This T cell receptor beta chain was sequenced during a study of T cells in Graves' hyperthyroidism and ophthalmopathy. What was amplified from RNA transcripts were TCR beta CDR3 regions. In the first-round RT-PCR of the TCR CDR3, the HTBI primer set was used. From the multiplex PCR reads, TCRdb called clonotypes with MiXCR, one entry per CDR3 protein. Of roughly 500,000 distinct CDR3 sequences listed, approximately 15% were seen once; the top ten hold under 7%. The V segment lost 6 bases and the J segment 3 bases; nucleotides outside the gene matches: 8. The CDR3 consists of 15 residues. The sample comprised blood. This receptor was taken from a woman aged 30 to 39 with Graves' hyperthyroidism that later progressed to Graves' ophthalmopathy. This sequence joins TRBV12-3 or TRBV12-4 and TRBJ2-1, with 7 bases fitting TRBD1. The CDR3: CASSPQGSLYNEQFF. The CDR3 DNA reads TGTGCCAGCAGCCCACAGGGGTCCCTCTACAATGAGCAGTTCTTC.